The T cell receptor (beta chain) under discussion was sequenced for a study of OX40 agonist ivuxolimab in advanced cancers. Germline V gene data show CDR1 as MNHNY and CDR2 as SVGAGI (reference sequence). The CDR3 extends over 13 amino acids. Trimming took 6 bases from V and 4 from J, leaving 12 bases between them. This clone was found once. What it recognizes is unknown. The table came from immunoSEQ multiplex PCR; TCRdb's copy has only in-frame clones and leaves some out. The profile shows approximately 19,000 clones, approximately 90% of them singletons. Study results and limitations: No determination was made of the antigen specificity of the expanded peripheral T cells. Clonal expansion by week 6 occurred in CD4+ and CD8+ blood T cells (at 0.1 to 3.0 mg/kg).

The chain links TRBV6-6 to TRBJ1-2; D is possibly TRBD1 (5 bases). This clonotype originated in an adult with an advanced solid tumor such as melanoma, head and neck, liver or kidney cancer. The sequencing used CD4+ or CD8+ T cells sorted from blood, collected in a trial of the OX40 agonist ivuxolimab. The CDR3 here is CASSGGYSYGYTF. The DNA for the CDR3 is TGTGCCAGCAGCGGGGGGTACAGCTATGGCTACACCTTC.